This TCR beta chain was recorded in a study of CD8 T cells in Susac syndrome. The multiple sclerosis controls, all treatment-naive patients, had relapsing-remitting disease that was stable or active. TEMRA cells were FACS-enriched and CD8+ and CD4+ T cells negatively isolated. Reverse transcription of roughly 0.45 to 1 ug RNA used random hexamers. It was immunoSEQ multiplex PCR that amplified TCR beta CDR3 across 54 Vbeta and 13 Jbeta. TCRdb reprocessed the immunoSEQ multiplex PCR reads via MiXCR and lists one record per CDR3 protein. This sample yields roughly 330,000 distinct CDR3 sequences, of which around 90% are seen a single time; about 0.07% belongs to the top ten. Trimming cost V 7 bases and J 3 bases, with 16 bases left between them. This CDR3 comprises 15 residues.

Sequencing used CD4+ T cells from PBMCs. The clonotype originates from a human donor with multiple sclerosis. The chain employs TRBV12-3 or TRBV12-4 and TRBJ1-5, with a weak D call TRBD1 (6 bases). CDR3 sequence (DNA): TGTGCCAGCACCCTGAGTGGGGGCAACAATCAGCCCCAGCATTTT. Its translation is CASTLSGGNNQPQHF.